This T cell receptor (beta chain) stems from a study of T cells after somatic rescue of genetic block. TCRdb keeps only in-frame clones here, not all; method: immunoSEQ multiplex PCR. Of approximately 11,000 clones in the sample, around 84% were seen once. CDR3 size: 18 residues. CDR1 and CDR2 (germline): SGHAT, FQDESV (reference sequence). V lost 0 bases and J lost 0, with 17 bases in between. The receptor's source is a boy younger than 18. The V and J genes are TRBV11-1 and TRBJ1-1; D ambiguous. Source material: peripheral blood mononuclear cells (PBMCs). The CDR3 sequence is CASSLAPRSADLNTEAFF. The CDR3 DNA follows: TGTGCCAGCAGCTTAGCGCCCAGGAGTGCAGACCTGAACACTGAAGCTTTCTTT.